These 27 T cell receptor beta chains share one sample of origin, sequenced in a study of early T cells in non-severe SARS-CoV-2 infection. TCRdb reanalysed the 5' RACE reads using MiXCR and keeps one entry per CDR3 protein. The sample has around 31,000 distinct CDR3 sequences, roughly 9.7% seen once; the top ten hold roughly an eighth. The specimen sequenced was whole blood. All receptors come from an adult who was a healthcare worker with PCR-confirmed SARS-CoV-2 infection or an uninfected control (not recorded which).

This clonotype was observed at least ten times. The chain carries TRBV27 and TRBJ2-7; D uncertain. Germline V gene lookup returns CDR1 MNHEY and CDR2 SMNVEV (reference sequence). This CDR3 contains 16 residues. V shed 7 bases and J shed 1 base, with 20 bases lying between them. The CDR3 region is CASTRSPAQISYEQYF. DNA of the CDR3: TGTGCCAGCACCCGAAGTCCCGCGCAAATATCCTACGAGCAGTACTTC.

This clonotype was seen at least ten times. The gene calls are TRBV7-6 and TRBJ2-3; 9 nucleotides line up with TRBD1. This CDR3 is 15 amino acids long. Germline CDR1 and CDR2: SGHVS and FNYEAQ. Trimming removed 7 bases from V and 7 bases from J; junction bases left unmatched: 12. The CDR3, as DNA: TGTGCCAGCACCCCTCCGGGACAGGGTACAAATACGCAGTATTTT. Protein: CASTPPGQGTNTQYF.

A few counts support this clonotype. V usage is TRBV4-1 and J usage is TRBJ1-1; the D gene is possibly TRBD1 (5 bases). This CDR3 contains 16 residues. CDR1 and CDR2 from the germline V gene are MGHRA and YSYEKL. Trimming removed 0 bases at V and 8 bases at J, with 19 bases between. CDR3 amino acids: CASSQDRGREDKEAFF. In nucleotides, the CDR3 is TGCGCCAGCAGCCAAGATCGGGGCAGGGAAGATAAAGAAGCTTTCTTT.

This clonotype has ten or more counts. This rearrangement joins TRBV7-8 to TRBJ1-4, with a weak D call TRBD1 (5 bases). Germline V CDR1 and CDR2: SGHVS, FQNEAQ. Trimming removed 5 bases from V and 3 bases from J, with 16 bases in between. The CDR3 is 16 amino acids. The CDR3 loop is CASSATVRSANEKLFF. In nucleotides, the CDR3 is TGTGCCAGCAGCGCGACAGTCAGGTCGGCTAATGAAAAACTGTTTTTT.

This clonotype was detected many times. V and J are TRBV20-1 and TRBJ2-2; 9 bases fit TRBD2. Trimming at V came to 0 bases and at J to 6 bases, leaving 5 bases not matched to a gene. Germline assignment: CDR1 DFQATT and CDR2 SNEGSKA (reference sequence). The CDR3 spans 15 residues. CDR3 amino acids: CSARDWLAGSGELFF. CDR3 nucleotide sequence: TGCAGTGCTAGAGATTGGCTAGCGGGGTCCGGGGAGCTGTTTTTT.

The genes are TRBV18 and TRBJ1-1, with 9 bases lining up with TRBD1. V shed 2 bases, J shed 5 bases, and the junction held 6 bases outside the gene matches. Germline CDR1 reads KGHSH; CDR2 reads LQKENI. This CDR3 region has 15 residues. The CDR3 region has the DNA TGTGCCAGCTCACCAATAGCACAGGGGGCAACTGAAGCTTTCTTT. Its protein product is CASSPIAQGATEAFF.

This clonotype occurred many times. CDR3 nucleotide sequence: TGTGCCAGCAGCTTGGGGACAGTAAACATTCAGTACTTC. It specifies CASSLGTVNIQYF. The J gene is TRBJ2-4, the V gene TRBV5-8; D is possibly TRBD1 (6 bases). Germline CDR1 is SGHTS and CDR2 is YDEGEE. The V end was cut by 0 bases, the J end by 6 bases, with 7 bases between. The CDR3 contains 13 residues. The full variable domain, completed using reference TRBV5-8 and TRBJ2-4, is EAGVTQSPTHLIKTRGQQATLRCSPISGHTSVYWYQQALGLGLQFLLWYDEGEERNRGNFPPRFSGRQFPNYSSELNVNALELEDSALYLCASSLGTVNIQYFGAGTRLSVL.

The table lists this clonotype with many counts. V is TRBV28 and J is TRBJ1-5; D gene uncertain. V was cut by 7 bases and J by 6 bases, with 10 bases left in between. CDR1 and CDR2 (germline): MDHEN, SYDVKM. The length of the CDR3 is 12 residues. The CDR3 coding sequence is TGTGCCAGCACTGACTTCGGTCAGCCCCAGCATTTT. Translating gives CASTDFGQPQHF.

In its sample, this clonotype ranks as medium-sized. The rearrangement joins TRBV7-8 to TRBJ1-2; TRBD1 aligns across 7 bases. J lost 3 bases, V lost 1 base, and 8 bases had no gene match. The CDR3 has 16 residues. From germline, CDR1 is SGHVS and CDR2 FQNEAQ. This chain's CDR3 is CASSLEATGSYYGYTF. CDR3 bases: TGTGCCAGCAGCTTAGAGGCGACAGGGAGTTACTATGGCTACACCTTC.

This clonotype has a count of ten or more. This chain uses TRBV7-4 with TRBJ1-5, with a weak D call TRBD1 (6 bases). CDR1 and CDR2 (germline): SGHVT, SQSDAQ. The CDR3 spans 14 residues. V was trimmed by 5 bases and J by 6 bases, leaving 14 bases between them. The DNA for the CDR3 is TGTGCCAGCAGCCGGACAGCCCTCGGTCAGCCCCAGCATTTT. This sequence encodes CASSRTALGQPQHF.

This clonotype occurred many times. The chain employs TRBV10-1 and TRBJ2-3; TRBD2 matches 10 bases. V was clipped by 0 bases and J by 0 bases; unmatched bases: 9. CDR1 and CDR2 (germline): WNHNN, SYGVQD (reference sequence). This CDR3 contains 19 residues. CDR3 bases: TGCGCCAGCAGTGAGTCGGATACTAGCGGGGCCCGAAGCACAGATACGCAGTATTTT. Its translation is CASSESDTSGARSTDTQYF.

This clonotype was recorded many times. V and J are TRBV18 and TRBJ1-5; possibly TRBD1 for D (5 bases). CDR3 length: 14 amino acids. The germline V and J ends were trimmed by 8 bases and 10 bases, with 21 bases remaining between them. CDR1 and CDR2 from the germline V gene are KGHSH and LQKENI. The CDR3 bases are TGTGCCAGCGCCCGGGGCGGCAGGATATCTCCCCAGCATTTT. Translating gives CASARGGRISPQHF.

This clonotype was seen more than once but under ten times. The junction shows a germline mismatch at one end, possibly a read error. This chain joins TRBV9 and TRBJ1-6, with D possibly being TRBD1 (5 bases). Germline V gene lookup returns CDR1 SGDLS and CDR2 YYNGEE. This CDR3 region has 16 residues. For the CDR3, the DNA is TGCGCCAGCAGCGTAAATCCGGGGCAGGATAATTCACCCCTCCACTTT. Translating gives CASSVNPGQDNSPLHF.

The chain links TRBV20-1 to TRBJ2-1; 9 bases map to TRBD1. CDR3 length equals 14 residues. Germline loops: CDR1 DFQATT, CDR2 SNEGSKA (reference sequence). Unmatched junction bases numbered 6, after V lost 6 bases and J lost 3 bases. CDR3 coding DNA: TGCAGTGCCGAGGGACAGGGAGACTACAATGAGCAGTTCTTC. It encodes CSAEGQGDYNEQFF.

In its sample, this clonotype was seen many times. The chain couples TRBV5-1 to TRBJ2-2; D is unresolved. The CDR3 totals 13 residues. Germline V lookup: CDR1 SGHRS, CDR2 YFSETQ. Trimming pared 10 bases from V and 4 bases from J, leaving 14 bases between. The CDR3 is CAGSPSSTGELFF. The CDR3 region has the DNA TGCGCCGGGTCTCCGTCTAGCACCGGGGAGCTGTTTTTT.

This clonotype was detected many times. The V call is TRBV18, the J call TRBJ1-5; D is unclear. The CDR3 length is 15 residues. The germline CDR1 and CDR2 sequences are KGHSH and LQKENI. V gave up 6 bases and J gave up 2 bases, with 14 bases separating them. CDR3 sequence reads: CASSLGPDGNQPQHF. For the CDR3, the DNA is TGTGCCAGCTCCCTCGGCCCGGACGGCAATCAGCCCCAGCATTTT.

This clonotype was recorded at least ten times. The rearrangement joins TRBV12-3 or TRBV12-4 to TRBJ1-5, with D perhaps TRBD1 (5 bases). The CDR3 consists of 12 residues. The V gene lost 6 bases and the J gene lost 6 bases, with 9 bases spanning the gap. CDR3 coding DNA: TGTGCCAGCAGCGGGGGTGTTCAGCCCCAGCATTTT. This gives the protein CASSGGVQPQHF.

This chain links TRBV20-1 with TRBJ2-4; tentative D call: TRBD1 (6 bases). Germline V gene data show CDR1 as DFQATT and CDR2 as SNEGSKA (reference sequence). V was shortened by 3 bases and J by 6 bases, with 15 bases between the two germline ends. This CDR3 contains 14 residues. The DNA of the CDR3 is TGCAGTGCTAGGGTCGGGCAGGGGTCAAACATTCAGTACTTC. It codes for CSARVGQGSNIQYF.

This chain joins TRBV7-2 and TRBJ2-2, with 9 bases aligning to TRBD1. The CDR3 is 16 amino acids. Germline loops: CDR1 SGHTA, CDR2 FQGNSA. The junction had 12 bases not matched to a gene; V was cut back by 5 bases and J by 8 bases. DNA for the CDR3: TGTGCCAGCAGCCTACGGACAGGGGCCTGGGAGGGGGAGCTGTTTTTT. Protein product: CASSLRTGAWEGELFF.

This sequence joins TRBV5-1 and TRBJ2-7; D is unresolved. The germline V gene has CDR1 SGHRS and CDR2 YFSETQ. Trimming removed 0 bases from V and 2 bases from J, with 9 bases in between. The CDR3 is made up of 14 amino acids. The chain's CDR3 is CASSLGGRTYEQYF. Here the CDR3 DNA reads TGCGCCAGCAGCTTGGGCGGCAGAACCTACGAGCAGTACTTC. Full variable domain (remainder filled in from reference TRBV5-1 and TRBJ2-7): KAGVTQTPRYLIKTRGQQVTLSCSPISGHRSVSWYQQTPGQGLQFLFEYFSETQRNKGNFPGRFSGRQFSNSRSEMNVSTLELGDSALYLCASSLGGRTYEQYFGPGTRLTVT.

In this sample, this clonotype turned up many times. The V and J genes are TRBV6-5 and TRBJ1-5, with TRBD1 identical over 9 bases. Unmatched junction bases numbered 8, after V lost 6 bases and J lost 2 bases. Germline-derived CDR1 and CDR2 are MNHEY and SVGAGI. CDR3 length: 16 amino acids. The chain's CDR3 is CASSRMTGGGNQPQHF. In nucleotides, the CDR3 is TGTGCCAGCAGCCGCATGACAGGGGGAGGCAATCAGCCCCAGCATTTT.

This clonotype was seen only a few times. This chain links TRBV3-1 with TRBJ2-1; 11 bases are shared with TRBD2. This CDR3 is built from 15 residues. J gave up 5 bases and V 3 bases, and 3 bases lay outside the gene matches. Germline CDR1 reads LGHDT; CDR2 reads YNNKEL (reference sequence). CDR3: CASSHYSGGDNEQFF. CDR3 DNA: TGTGCCAGCAGCCACTATAGCGGGGGGGACAATGAGCAGTTCTTC.

On this clonotype: A much larger clone differs from this one at a single base, so this may be a read error. This sequence joins TRBV18 and TRBJ1-1; the D is unclear. The CDR3 consists of 16 residues. CDR1 and CDR2 (germline): KGHSH, LQKENI. CDR3 region: CGSSPKSVARNTEAFF. DNA for the CDR3: TGTGGCAGCTCACCTAAGTCCGTAGCCCGTAACACTGAAGCTTTCTTT.

This clonotype was observed at least ten times. V is TRBV19 and J is TRBJ1-5, with D possibly being TRBD1 (5 bases). Germline CDR1 is LNHDA and CDR2 is SQIVND (reference sequence). The CDR3 has 13 residues. V dropped 2 bases and J dropped 5 bases, with 7 bases sitting between them. The CDR3 coding sequence is TGTGCCAGTAGTATAAAAGGGGATCAGCCCCAGCATTTT. The encoded protein is CASSIKGDQPQHF.

This clonotype showed up many times. The V gene is TRBV6-1, the J gene TRBJ2-5; the D gene could be TRBD1 or TRBD2 (5 bases each). The germline V gene encodes CDR1 MNHNS and CDR2 SASEGT. Deletions cut 5 bases from V and 1 base from J, with 8 bases between. The CDR3 runs 13 residues. CDR3 DNA sequence: TGTGCCAGCAGTAGGGACCGCCAAGAGACCCAGTACTTC. Its translation: CASSRDRQETQYF.

The table lists this clonotype with many counts. This chain connects TRBV3-1 to TRBJ2-7; a weak D match, TRBD1 (5 bases). Germline V gene data show CDR1 as LGHDT and CDR2 as YNNKEL (reference sequence). With 3 bases removed from V and 5 bases from J, the gap between germline ends came to 8 bases. This CDR3 is 12 amino acids long. The CDR3 sequence: CASSQDKDEQYF. CDR3 DNA sequence: TGTGCCAGCAGCCAGGACAAGGACGAGCAGTACTTC.

Ten or more counts support this clonotype. The genes are TRBV12-3 or TRBV12-4 and TRBJ2-7; D is undetermined. The CDR3 length is 12 residues. V was clipped by 7 bases and J by 2 bases, with 9 bases between them. For the CDR3, the DNA is TGTGCCAGCACCGACATGACCTACGAGCAGTACTTC. It yields the protein CASTDMTYEQYF.